This T cell receptor (beta chain) was captured by sequencing in a study of T cell responses to AZD1222 COVID-19 vaccine. Study-level findings and limits: Donors were chiefly white British, with a greater number of females, and clonal diversity was perhaps underestimated. Seropositivity was recorded at baseline in only six AZD1222 recipients. Close to half of spike-specific TCRs reportedly recognize unmutated variant regions.

The data were produced by immunoSEQ multiplex PCR, yet TCRdb's version contains in-frame clones alone and is incomplete. Of about 150,000 clones detected, roughly 90% appear once; the ten largest clones hold about 1.5%. As regards this clone: The antigen is unknown.

The V end was cut by 6 bases, the J end by 1 base, with 15 bases between. The V gene's germline CDR1 is MNHEY and CDR2 SVGEGT. This CDR3 region has 15 residues. The source of this sequence is an adult in good health. The source material was peripheral blood, sampled on day 0 of AZD1222 vaccination. The V call is TRBV6-2 or TRBV6-3, the J call TRBJ1-1; possibly TRBD1 for D (5 bases). In nucleotides, the CDR3 is TGTGCCAGCAGCAGGACACAGAGGGGGAACACTGAAGCTTTCTTT. Translation gives CASSRTQRGNTEAFF.